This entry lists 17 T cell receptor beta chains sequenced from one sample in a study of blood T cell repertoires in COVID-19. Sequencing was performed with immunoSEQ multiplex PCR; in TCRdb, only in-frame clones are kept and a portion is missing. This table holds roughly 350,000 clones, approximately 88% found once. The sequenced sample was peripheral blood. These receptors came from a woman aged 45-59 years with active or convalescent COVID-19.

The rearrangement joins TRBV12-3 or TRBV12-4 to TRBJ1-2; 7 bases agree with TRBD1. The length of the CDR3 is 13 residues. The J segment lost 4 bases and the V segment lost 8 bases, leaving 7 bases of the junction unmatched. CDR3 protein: CASVEQGTYGYTF. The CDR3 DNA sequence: TGTGCCAGCGTAGAACAGGGGACCTATGGCTACACCTTC.

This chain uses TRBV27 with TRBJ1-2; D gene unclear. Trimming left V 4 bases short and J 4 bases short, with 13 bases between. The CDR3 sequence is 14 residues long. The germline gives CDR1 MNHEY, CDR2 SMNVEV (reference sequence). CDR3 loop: CASSSPQKPYGYTF. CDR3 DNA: TGTGCCAGCAGTTCACCACAGAAGCCCTATGGCTACACCTTC.

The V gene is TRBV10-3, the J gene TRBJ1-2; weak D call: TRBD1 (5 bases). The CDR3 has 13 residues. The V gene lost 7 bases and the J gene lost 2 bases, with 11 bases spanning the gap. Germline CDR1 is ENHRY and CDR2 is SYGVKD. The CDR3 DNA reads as TGTGCCATCACCCAAGACAGAAACTATGGCTACACCTTC. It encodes CAITQDRNYGYTF.

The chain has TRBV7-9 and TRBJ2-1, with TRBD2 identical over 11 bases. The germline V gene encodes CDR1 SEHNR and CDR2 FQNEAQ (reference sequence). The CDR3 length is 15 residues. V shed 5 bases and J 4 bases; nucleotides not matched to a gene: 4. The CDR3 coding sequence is TGTGCCAGCAGCCCCGGGACTAGCGGTTACAATGAGCAGTTCTTC. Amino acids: CASSPGTSGYNEQFF.

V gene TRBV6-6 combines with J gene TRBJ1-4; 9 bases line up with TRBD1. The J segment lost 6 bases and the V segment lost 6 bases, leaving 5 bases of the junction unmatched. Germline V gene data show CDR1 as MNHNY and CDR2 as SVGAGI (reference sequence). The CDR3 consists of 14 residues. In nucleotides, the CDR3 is TGTGCCAGCAGACGGGACAGGGCGGATGAAAAACTGTTTTTT. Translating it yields CASRRDRADEKLFF.

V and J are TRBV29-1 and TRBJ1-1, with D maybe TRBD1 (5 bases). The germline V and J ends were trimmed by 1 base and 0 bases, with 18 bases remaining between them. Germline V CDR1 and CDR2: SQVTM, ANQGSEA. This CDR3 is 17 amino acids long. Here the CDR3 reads CSVEGILADRLNTEAFF. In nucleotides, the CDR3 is TGCAGCGTTGAAGGCATACTCGCCGACAGACTGAACACTGAAGCTTTCTTT.

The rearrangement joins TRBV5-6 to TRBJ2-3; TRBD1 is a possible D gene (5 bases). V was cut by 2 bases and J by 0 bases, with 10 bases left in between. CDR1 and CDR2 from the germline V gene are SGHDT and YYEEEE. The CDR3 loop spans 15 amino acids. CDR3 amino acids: CASSLLRVSTDTQYF. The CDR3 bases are TGTGCCAGCAGCTTACTCAGGGTCAGCACAGATACGCAGTATTTT.

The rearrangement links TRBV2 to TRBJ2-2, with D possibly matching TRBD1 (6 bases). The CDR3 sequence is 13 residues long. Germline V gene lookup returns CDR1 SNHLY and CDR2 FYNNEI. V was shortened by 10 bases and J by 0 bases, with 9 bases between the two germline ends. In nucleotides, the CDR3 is TGTGCCACCGGGACACCGAACACCGGGGAGCTGTTTTTT. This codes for CATGTPNTGELFF.

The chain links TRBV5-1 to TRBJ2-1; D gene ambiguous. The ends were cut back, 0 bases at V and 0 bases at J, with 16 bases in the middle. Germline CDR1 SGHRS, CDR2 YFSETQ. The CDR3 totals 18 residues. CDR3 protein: CASSLAYGSRSSYNEQFF. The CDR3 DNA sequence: TGCGCCAGCAGCTTGGCCTATGGATCGAGGAGCTCCTACAATGAGCAGTTCTTC.

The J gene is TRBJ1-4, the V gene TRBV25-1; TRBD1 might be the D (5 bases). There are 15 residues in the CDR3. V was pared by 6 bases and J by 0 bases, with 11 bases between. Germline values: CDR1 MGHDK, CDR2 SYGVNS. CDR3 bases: TGTGCCAGCAGCTGGGGGGGATCAACTAATGAAAAACTGTTTTTT. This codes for CASSWGGSTNEKLFF.

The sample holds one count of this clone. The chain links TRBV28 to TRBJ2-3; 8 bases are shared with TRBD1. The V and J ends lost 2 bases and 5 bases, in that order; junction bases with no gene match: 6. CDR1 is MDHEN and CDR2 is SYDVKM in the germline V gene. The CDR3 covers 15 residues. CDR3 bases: TGTGCCAGCAGTTTACCCAGACAGGGGAAAGATACGCAGTATTTT. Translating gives CASSLPRQGKDTQYF.

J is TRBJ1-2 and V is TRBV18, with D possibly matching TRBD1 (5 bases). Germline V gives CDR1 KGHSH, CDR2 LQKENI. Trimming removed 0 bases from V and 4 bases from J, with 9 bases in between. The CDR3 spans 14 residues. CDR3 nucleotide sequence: TGTGCCAGCTCACCACCGACAGAGCTCTATGGCTACACCTTC. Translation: CASSPPTELYGYTF. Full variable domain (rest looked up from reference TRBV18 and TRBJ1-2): NAGVMQNPRHLVRRRGQEARLRCSPMKGHSHVYWYRQLPEEGLKFMVYLQKENIIDESGMPKERFSAEFPKEGPSILRIQQVVRGDSAAYFCASSPPTELYGYTFGSGTRLTVV.

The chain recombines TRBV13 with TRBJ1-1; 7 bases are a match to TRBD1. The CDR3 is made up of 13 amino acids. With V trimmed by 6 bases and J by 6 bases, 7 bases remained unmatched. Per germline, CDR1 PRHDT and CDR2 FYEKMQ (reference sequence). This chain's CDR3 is CASRHDRVSEAFF. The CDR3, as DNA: TGTGCCAGCAGACATGACAGGGTTTCTGAAGCTTTCTTT.

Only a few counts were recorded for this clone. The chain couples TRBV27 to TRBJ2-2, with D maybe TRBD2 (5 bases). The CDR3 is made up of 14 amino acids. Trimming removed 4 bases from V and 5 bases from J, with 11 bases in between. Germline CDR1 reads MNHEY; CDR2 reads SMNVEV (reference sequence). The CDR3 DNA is TGTGCCAGCAGTTCCAACGGGGTGACCGGGGAGCTGTTTTTT. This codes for CASSSNGVTGELFF.

The CDR3 region is CASSPPDRYRNTIYF. The CDR3, as DNA: TGTGCCAGCTCACCACCCGACAGATATAGAAACACCATATATTTT. The chain has TRBV18 and TRBJ1-3; D may be TRBD1 (5 bases). Germline CDR1 reads KGHSH; CDR2 reads LQKENI. This CDR3 has 15 amino acids. V shed 0 bases and J shed 5 bases, with 11 bases lying between them.

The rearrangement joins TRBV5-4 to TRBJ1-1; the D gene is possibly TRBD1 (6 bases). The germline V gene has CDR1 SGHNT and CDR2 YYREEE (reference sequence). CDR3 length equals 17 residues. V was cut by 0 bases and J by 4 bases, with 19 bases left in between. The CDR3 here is CASSLAVGAGVGTEAFF. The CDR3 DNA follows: TGTGCCAGCAGCTTGGCGGTAGGGGCAGGGGTGGGCACTGAAGCTTTCTTT.

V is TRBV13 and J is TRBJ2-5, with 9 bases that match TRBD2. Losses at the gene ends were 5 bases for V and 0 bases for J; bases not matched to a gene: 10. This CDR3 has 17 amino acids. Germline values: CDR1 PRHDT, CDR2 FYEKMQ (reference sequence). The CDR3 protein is CASSILRASGDQETQYF. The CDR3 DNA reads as TGTGCCAGCAGCATCCTCCGGGCTAGCGGGGACCAAGAGACCCAGTACTTC.